The 30 T cell receptor beta chains below come from one sample, sequenced in a study of T-cell memory formation after mild COVID-19. TCRdb recomputed calls from the 5' RACE reads with MiXCR, one row per CDR3 protein. This sample has 190,000 or so distinct CDR3 sequences, with about a fifth found just once. Sequenced material: PBMCs or a T cell subset sorted from them (not recorded which). The receptors originated from an adult woman who had mild COVID-19 (a few samples of this study predate the infection). Cell type and time point are not known.

There are a few counts of this clonotype. The chain joins TRBV11-2 to TRBJ2-1; tentative D call: TRBD2 (5 bases). V was pared by 5 bases and J by 0 bases, with 14 bases between. There are 16 residues in the CDR3. The germline V gene encodes CDR1 SGHAT and CDR2 FQNNGV. The CDR3 DNA follows: TGTGCCAGCAGCCACATTCCGGGGTACTCCTACAATGAGCAGTTCTTC. It encodes CASSHIPGYSYNEQFF.

This clonotype came up a few times. The chain uses TRBV5-5 and TRBJ2-5, with TRBD1 matching 9 bases. Germline trimming cut 2 bases from V and 0 bases from J; bases unmatched to any gene: 5. The CDR3 spans 16 residues. Looked up from germline, CDR1 is SGHKS and CDR2 is YYEKEE (reference sequence). The CDR3, as DNA: TGTGCCAGCAGCTTCCCCGGGACAGGGAACCAAGAGACCCAGTACTTC. It codes for CASSFPGTGNQETQYF. The complete variable domain, with remaining parts taken from reference TRBV5-5 and TRBJ2-5, reads DAGVTQSPTHLIKTRGQQVTLRCSPISGHKSVSWYQQVLGQGPQFIFQYYEKEERGRGNFPDRFSARQFPNYSSELNVNALLLGDSALYLCASSFPGTGNQETQYFGPGTRLLVL.

The rearrangement joins TRBV13 to TRBJ2-7; tentatively, D is TRBD1 (6 bases). V was pared by 0 bases and J by 6 bases, with 12 bases between. Germline CDR1 reads PRHDT; CDR2 reads FYEKMQ (reference sequence). There are 14 residues in the CDR3. DNA for the CDR3: TGTGCCAGCAGCTTAGGACAGGGTCCCCTCGAGCAGTACTTC. This encodes CASSLGQGPLEQYF.

The genes are TRBV30 and TRBJ2-3; tentatively, D is TRBD2 (5 bases). This CDR3 is 15 amino acids long. In germline, CDR1 is GTSNPN, CDR2 SVGIG (reference sequence). CDR3 in DNA: TGTTCAACTAGTGGTGCGGGTGTGGGTACAGATACGCAGTATTTT. Its translation: CSTSGAGVGTDTQYF. Supplemented by reference TRBV30 and TRBJ2-3, the full variable domain reads SQTIHQWPATLVQPVGSPLSLECTVEGTSNPNLYWYRQAAGRGLQLLFYSVGIGQISSEVPQNLSASRPQDRQFILSSKKLLLSDSGFYLCSTSGAGVGTDTQYFGPGTRLTVL.

The rearrangement uses TRBV7-6 and TRBJ2-1, with TRBD1 identical over 9 bases. V trimming: 1 base; J trimming: 6 bases; junction bases outside the gene matches: 4. The CDR3 runs to 15 residues. Germline assignment: CDR1 SGHVS and CDR2 FNYEAQ. Here the CDR3 reads CASSLDRGRVNEQFF. As DNA, the CDR3 is TGTGCCAGCAGCTTAGACAGGGGGCGCGTCAATGAGCAGTTCTTC.

A few counts support this clonotype. Mismatch with germline at one junction end may stem from a read error. The chain joins TRBV12-3 or TRBV12-4 to TRBJ2-1; D not certain. The CDR3 runs 14 residues. CDR3 sequence reads: CASRLADSYNEQFF. The CDR3 DNA follows: TGTGCCAGCAGGTTAGCAGACTCCTACAATGAGCAGTTCTTC.

The chain joins TRBV5-1 to TRBJ2-7, with a tentative D call TRBD1 (5 bases). V was cut by 0 bases and J by 2 bases, with 6 bases left in between. CDR1 SGHRS and CDR2 YFSETQ come from the germline V gene. The CDR3 runs to 13 residues. Here the CDR3 reads CASSLEGTYEQYF. The CDR3 nucleotides read TGCGCCAGCAGCTTGGAGGGGACCTACGAGCAGTACTTC.

This chain joins TRBV6-2 or TRBV6-3 and TRBJ2-7; 10 bases fit TRBD2. With V trimmed by 5 bases and J by 2 bases, 6 bases remained unmatched. CDR3 length: 15 amino acids. In germline, CDR1 is MNHEY, CDR2 SVGEGT. The CDR3 DNA follows: TGTGCCAGCAGTGTACTAGCGGGGAGCACCTACGAGCAGTACTTC. Translated, it gives CASSVLAGSTYEQYF.

The chain is built from TRBV9 and TRBJ2-3; 11 bases fit TRBD1. CDR1 is SGDLS and CDR2 is YYNGEE in the germline V gene. V shed 0 bases, J shed 4 bases, and the junction held 1 base outside the gene matches. The CDR3 loop spans 15 amino acids. The CDR3 nucleotides are TGTGCCAGCAGCGTAGAGGGACAGGGGGCAGATACGCAGTATTTT. It is translated as CASSVEGQGADTQYF.

This clonotype was detected only a few times. J is TRBJ2-2 and V is TRBV20-1, with D hard to call. This CDR3 is 13 amino acids long. Looked up from germline, CDR1 is DFQATT and CDR2 is SNEGSKA (reference sequence). V was shortened by 2 bases and J by 5 bases, with 9 bases between the two germline ends. In DNA, the CDR3 is TGCAGTGCTAGAATAACAGAGACCGGGGAGCTGTTTTTT. This encodes CSARITETGELFF.

This clonotype was observed many times. This rearrangement joins TRBV20-1 to TRBJ2-7; D is unresolved. Germline V CDR1 and CDR2: DFQATT, SNEGSKA (reference sequence). The CDR3 covers 14 residues. Trimming removed 4 bases at V and 0 bases at J, with 13 bases between. The CDR3 spells CSAIPTFNSYEQYF. The CDR3 coding sequence is TGCAGTGCTATACCGACATTTAACTCCTACGAGCAGTACTTC.

This clonotype was counted only a few times. V is TRBV4-1 and J is TRBJ1-2, with TRBD1 matching over 8 bases. This CDR3 is built from 15 residues. Germline CDR1 and CDR2: MGHRA and YSYEKL. J was trimmed by 8 bases and V by 5 bases; bases with no gene match: 13. CDR3 DNA: TGCGCCAGCAGCGCAACCCCCGGACAGGGACGCGGCTACACCTTC. This encodes CASSATPGQGRGYTF.

The sample holds a few counts of this clonotype. The V call is TRBV7-2, the J call TRBJ1-2; the D is unclear. The V gene's germline CDR1 is SGHTA and CDR2 FQGNSA. CDR3 length: 16 residues. Trimming removed 5 bases at V and 5 bases at J, with 21 bases between. CDR3 residues: CASSLSAGLREYGYTF. For the CDR3, the DNA is TGTGCCAGCAGCCTGTCCGCAGGCCTCCGGGAGTATGGCTACACCTTC.

This clonotype appeared a few times. This chain joins TRBV5-6 and TRBJ1-1; D gene ambiguous. Looked up from germline, CDR1 is SGHDT and CDR2 is YYEEEE. V gave up 5 bases and J gave up 0 bases, with 11 bases separating them. The CDR3 is 14 amino acids. As DNA, the CDR3 is TGTGCCAGCAGGCGGTCCGAAGTGAACACTGAAGCTTTCTTT. Translated, it gives CASRRSEVNTEAFF.

This chain uses TRBV27 with TRBJ1-5, with D unclear. The V end lost 4 bases, the J end lost 4 bases, and 8 bases lay between the germline ends. The V gene's germline CDR1 is MNHEY and CDR2 SMNVEV (reference sequence). The CDR3 runs to 13 residues. CDR3 in DNA: TGTGCCAGCAGTTCCCTGGGTAATCAGCCCCAGCATTTT. This encodes CASSSLGNQPQHF.

This chain uses TRBV12-3 or TRBV12-4 with TRBJ2-3, with 10 bases fitting TRBD2. CDR3 length equals 14 residues. V was clipped by 4 bases and J by 5 bases; unmatched bases: 3. CDR3 residues: CASSSGLAIDTQYF. The CDR3 coding sequence is TGTGCCAGCAGTTCGGGACTAGCGATAGATACGCAGTATTTT.

This clonotype was seen only a few times. This chain connects TRBV7-9 to TRBJ1-1, with D perhaps matching TRBD1 (6 bases). Germline CDR1 SEHNR, CDR2 FQNEAQ (reference sequence). CDR3 length: 15 amino acids. V dropped 5 bases and J dropped 0 bases, with 13 bases sitting between them. The CDR3 protein is CASSASGHLNTEAFF. The CDR3 DNA reads TGTGCCAGCAGCGCATCGGGACACCTGAACACTGAAGCTTTCTTT.

The V gene is TRBV4-2, the J gene TRBJ1-5, with D unclear. The CDR3 covers 14 residues. Trimming took off 3 bases at V and 6 bases at J, with 12 bases between the two ends. Germline CDR1 reads LGHNA; CDR2 reads YNFKEQ. The CDR3 is CASSQGSPVQPQHF. The CDR3 region has the DNA TGTGCCAGCAGCCAGGGTTCTCCGGTTCAGCCCCAGCATTTT.

In its sample, this clonotype was seen a few times. The chain combines TRBV9 with TRBJ2-7, with 8 bases identical to TRBD2. There are 17 residues in the CDR3. CDR1 SGDLS and CDR2 YYNGEE come from the germline V gene. The trim removed 5 bases at V and 5 bases at J, leaving 18 bases unmatched. In DNA form, the CDR3 reads TGTGCCAGCAGTGCTACTCTAGCGGGCTCTGTATTCCACGAGCAGTACTTC. Residues: CASSATLAGSVFHEQYF.

This clonotype has a handful of counts. The V and J genes are TRBV7-9 and TRBJ2-1; D unresolved. Germline V gene lookup returns CDR1 SEHNR and CDR2 FQNEAQ (reference sequence). This CDR3 region has 12 residues. Trimming removed 5 bases from V and 3 bases from J, with 5 bases in between. The chain's CDR3 is CASSPHYNEQFF. The CDR3 DNA sequence: TGTGCCAGCAGCCCACACTACAATGAGCAGTTCTTC.

The chain combines TRBV19 with TRBJ2-5; the match to TRBD2 covers 10 bases. Germline CDR1 and CDR2: LNHDA and SQIVND (reference sequence). The CDR3 is made up of 15 amino acids. Trimming cost V 5 bases and J 5 bases; bases outside gene matches: 8. CDR3 protein: CASSPASGRAETQYF. In DNA form, the CDR3 reads TGTGCCAGTAGTCCGGCTAGCGGGAGAGCGGAGACCCAGTACTTC.

This clonotype has a handful of counts. This chain joins TRBV5-1 and TRBJ2-7, with D perhaps matching TRBD1 (5 bases). The germline V and J ends were trimmed by 0 bases and 3 bases, with 10 bases remaining between them. CDR3 size: 14 residues. The germline V gene has CDR1 SGHRS and CDR2 YFSETQ. The CDR3 is CASSLDRSHYEQYF. Written as DNA, the CDR3 is TGCGCCAGCAGCTTGGACAGGTCCCACTACGAGCAGTACTTC.

The chain is built from TRBV4-2 and TRBJ2-2; TRBD2 agrees at 10 bases. The germline gives CDR1 LGHNA, CDR2 YNFKEQ. The length of the CDR3 is 20 residues. The junction had 12 bases not matched to a gene; V was cut back by 0 bases and J by 2 bases. The CDR3 loop is CASSQEYKSGRAGNTGELFF. The CDR3 DNA is TGTGCCAGCAGCCAAGAATATAAGAGCGGGAGGGCCGGAAACACCGGGGAGCTGTTTTTT.

CDR3 DNA sequence: TGCAGTGCCCCGGGACTAGCGGAGTACAATGAGCAGTTCTTC. This gives the protein CSAPGLAEYNEQFF. The chain uses TRBV20-1 and TRBJ2-1, with 11 bases aligning to TRBD2. V gave up 6 bases and J gave up 4 bases; unmatched junction bases: 5. This CDR3 comprises 14 residues. Germline CDR1 reads DFQATT; CDR2 reads SNEGSKA (reference sequence).

A few counts support this clonotype. In nucleotides, the CDR3 is TGTGCCAGCAGCTTAACAGACGGGGGGAACACTGAAGCTTTCTTT. Residues: CASSLTDGGNTEAFF. The V gene is TRBV7-6, the J gene TRBJ1-1; TRBD1 might be the D (5 bases). The ends were cut back, 2 bases at V and 1 base at J, with 11 bases in the middle. This CDR3 has 15 amino acids. Germline V CDR1 and CDR2: SGHVS, FNYEAQ.

The chain combines TRBV4-1 with TRBJ2-7; tentative D call: TRBD1 (6 bases). Germline V CDR1 and CDR2: MGHRA, YSYEKL. Deletions cut 6 bases from V and 4 bases from J, with 16 bases between. This CDR3 comprises 14 residues. CDR3 coding DNA: TGCGCCAGCAGTCCAGGGGTGTCAGCGTACGAGCAGTACTTC. Its protein product is CASSPGVSAYEQYF.

V is TRBV4-2 and J is TRBJ2-3; 8 bases are shared with TRBD2. The CDR3 has 15 amino acids. Per the germline V gene, CDR1 is LGHNA and CDR2 is YNFKEQ. V was clipped by 3 bases and J by 2 bases; unmatched bases: 4. The CDR3 protein is CASSQREAPTDTQYF. The CDR3 bases are TGTGCCAGCAGCCAGCGGGAGGCCCCCACAGATACGCAGTATTTT.

This clonotype was picked up a small number of times. This chain uses TRBV19 with TRBJ2-7; D gene uncertain. The V gene lost 4 bases and the J gene lost 2 bases, with 9 bases spanning the gap. Germline assignment: CDR1 LNHDA and CDR2 SQIVND (reference sequence). CDR3 length equals 13 residues. CDR3 loop: CASSNTSPYEQYF. The CDR3 nucleotides read TGTGCCAGTAGTAATACTTCTCCCTACGAGCAGTACTTC.

To note about this clonotype: The CDR3 does not close with the conserved phenylalanine or tryptophan, likely indicating a read error. The chain joins TRBV29-1 to TRBJ1-2, with 7 bases identical to TRBD1. CDR1 and CDR2 from the germline V gene are SQVTM and ANQGSEA. The CDR3 has 17 residues. J was trimmed by 0 bases and V by 3 bases; bases with no gene match: 13. The DNA for the CDR3 is TGCAGCGTTGATGTTCCAACCGAGGGGGCTGCTAACTATGGCTACACCTTA. Protein product: CSVDVPTEGAANYGYTL.

This clonotype was seen more than once but under ten times. The rearrangement links TRBV27 to TRBJ2-1; the D is unclear. Germline assignment: CDR1 MNHEY and CDR2 SMNVEV (reference sequence). V lost 5 bases and J 5 bases, leaving 19 bases between the germline ends. CDR3 length: 16 residues. The CDR3 is CASSPLLIGVNNEQFF. The CDR3 DNA reads TGTGCCAGCAGTCCTCTCTTGATCGGCGTAAACAATGAGCAGTTCTTC.